Listed below are T cell receptor beta chains from one sample, sequenced in a study of cytomegalovirus exposure and HLA in healthy donors. TCRdb's table, derived via immunoSEQ multiplex PCR, lists solely in-frame clones and lacks some. The table lists roughly 200,000 clones, around 70% of them singletons. The sequenced sample was PBMCs. These receptors originate from a male donor in good health and CMV-seronegative. Both conserved end residues are part of each CDR3. D genes are given only for firm matches. A row's size may be missing; if present it is once, few, many or a size class.

d_call j_call v_call clone_size cdr3_length cdr3_aa cdr3_nt
TRBD2 TRBJ2-3 TRBV19 - 13 CASSGGGGGTQYF TGTGCCAGTAGCGGCGGCGGGGGGGGTACGCAGTATTTT
- TRBJ1-4 TRBV2 - 15 CASSQTGIANEKLFF TGTGCCAGCAGTCAAACAGGGATAGCTAATGAAAAACTGTTTTTT
- TRBJ1-5 TRBV4-1 few 16 CASSQGPFVSNQPQHF TGCGCCAGCAGCCAGGGCCCTTTCGTTTCCAATCAGCCCCAGCATTTT
TRBD2 TRBJ2-1 TRBV12-5 - 14 CASGAGGSYNEQFF TGTGCTAGTGGTGCGGGAGGCTCCTACAATGAGCAGTTCTTC
- TRBJ2-3 TRBV7-9 - 13 CASSLVRADTQYF TGTGCCAGCAGCTTAGTCCGGGCAGATACGCAGTATTTT
TRBD1 TRBJ1-4 TRBV15 - 18 CATSRDLPGQGAGEKLFF TGTGCCACCAGCAGAGACCTACCGGGACAGGGGGCAGGAGAAAAACTGTTTTTT
TRBD2 TRBJ2-1 TRBV7-9 once 16 CSSSLGSGRTYNEQFF TGTTCCAGCAGCTTAGGTAGCGGGAGAACATACAATGAGCAGTTCTTC
TRBD2 TRBJ2-1 TRBV5-1 - 18 CASSLGAGGGESYNEQFF TGCGCCAGCAGCTTGGGAGCCGGCGGGGGGGAATCCTACAATGAGCAGTTCTTC
- TRBJ2-3 TRBV7-2 - 14 CASSVGLASDTQYF TGTGCCAGCAGCGTAGGCCTAGCGTCAGATACGCAGTATTTT
- TRBJ1-5 TRBV28 - 12 CASSLLWEAQHF TGTGCCAGCAGTTTATTATGGGAGGCCCAGCATTTT
- TRBJ1-4 TRBV25-1 few 13 CASEGGRSEKLFF TGTGCCAGCGAAGGGGGACGGAGTGAAAAACTGTTTTTT
- TRBJ1-1 TRBV30 - 14 CAWSGWPMNTEAFF TGTGCCTGGAGTGGGTGGCCAATGAACACTGAAGCTTTCTTT
TRBD2 TRBJ2-3 TRBV5-6 - 18 CASSLEIAGGPLADTQYF TGTGCCAGCAGCTTGGAGATAGCGGGAGGGCCATTGGCAGATACGCAGTATTTT
- TRBJ2-1 TRBV4-3 - 15 CASSQESGPYNEQFF TGCGCCAGCAGCCAGGAGAGCGGGCCCTACAATGAGCAGTTCTTC
TRBD1 TRBJ2-7 TRBV19 - 14 CASSTGTAYHEQYF TGTGCCAGTAGTACCGGGACAGCCTATCACGAGCAGTACTTC
TRBD2 TRBJ2-1 TRBV18 - 15 CASSPIAGAFNEQFF TGTGCCAGCTCACCAATAGCGGGAGCTTTTAATGAGCAGTTCTTC
- TRBJ2-7 TRBV29-1 once 13 CSVSGPTADEQYF TGCAGCGTTTCAGGCCCGACAGCTGACGAGCAGTACTTC
- TRBJ2-7 TRBV5-5 - 15 CASSLAIGGDYEQYF TGTGCCAGCAGCTTGGCTATCGGAGGGGACTACGAGCAGTACTTC
TRBD1 TRBJ2-2 TRBV5-1 - 16 CASSYWRQGATGELFF TGCGCCAGCAGCTACTGGAGACAGGGGGCCACCGGGGAGCTGTTTTTT
TRBD1 TRBJ2-7 TRBV4-2 - 15 CASSQDRDRTYEQYF TGTGCCAGCAGCCAAGATCGGGACAGAACCTACGAGCAGTACTTC
- TRBJ2-7 TRBV30 - 12 CAWSVSSYEQYF TGTGCCTGGAGTGTAAGCTCTTACGAGCAGTACTTC
- TRBJ1-1 TRBV27 once 13 CASSQDRNTEAFF TGTGCCAGCAGTCAAGACAGGAACACTGAAGCTTTCTTT
- TRBJ1-6 TRBV25-1 - 15 CASSDLSSYNSPLHF TGTGCCAGCAGTGACCTAAGCTCCTATAATTCACCCCTCCACTTT
- TRBJ2-3 TRBV30 - 12 CAWSVYGDTQYF TGTGCCTGGAGTGTTTACGGGGATACGCAGTATTTT
TRBD1 TRBJ2-1 TRBV6-6 - 15 CASSKPGQGYNEQFF TGTGCCAGCAGTAAACCGGGACAGGGATACAATGAGCAGTTCTTC
TRBD1 TRBJ1-1 TRBV28 - 15 CASSPRTGAGAEAFF TGTGCCAGCAGTCCGCGGACAGGGGCCGGCGCTGAAGCTTTCTTT
TRBD1 TRBJ1-5 TRBV2 - 14 CASSGQGDGQPQHF TGTGCCAGCAGTGGACAGGGGGATGGTCAGCCCCAGCATTTT
TRBD2 TRBJ2-3 TRBV6-5 - 16 CASSYSPAGSTDTQYF TGTGCCAGCAGTTACTCCCCAGCGGGGAGCACAGATACGCAGTATTTT
TRBD1 TRBJ2-5 TRBV7-6 - 18 CASSFSYPDRAHLGAQYF TGTGCCAGCAGCTTTTCTTACCCGGACAGGGCCCATCTGGGAGCCCAGTACTTC
- TRBJ1-3 TRBV18 - 16 CASSPLSPGAGNTIYF TGTGCCAGCTCACCACTGTCCCCAGGGGCTGGAAACACCATATATTTT
TRBD1 TRBJ1-5 TRBV19 - 15 CASSRQGASNQPQHF TGTGCCAGTAGTAGACAGGGGGCAAGCAATCAGCCCCAGCATTTT
- TRBJ1-5 TRBV7-9 - 13 CASSLPGGQPQHF TGTGCCAGCAGCCTACCGGGGGGTCAGCCCCAGCATTTT
- TRBJ1-2 TRBV6-5 once 14 CASSYDPGWQGYTF TGTGCCAGCAGTTACGATCCAGGGTGGCAAGGCTACACCTTC
TRBD2 TRBJ2-3 TRBV28 - 15 CASIGGAGYTDTQYF TGTGCCAGCATTGGGGGAGCGGGGTACACAGATACGCAGTATTTT
TRBD2 TRBJ2-1 TRBV12-5 - 16 CASGLDRLAGEDEQFF TGTGCTAGTGGTTTGGACCGACTAGCGGGAGAAGATGAGCAGTTCTTC
- TRBJ2-1 TRBV30 - 13 CAARGGRAGEQFF TGTGCCGCGAGGGGGGGGAGGGCCGGTGAGCAGTTCTTC
TRBD2 TRBJ2-1 TRBV19 - 17 CASSIDRLANPYNEQFF TGTGCCAGTAGTATAGATCGACTAGCGAATCCCTACAATGAGCAGTTCTTC
TRBD2 TRBJ2-7 TRBV13 few 14 CASSLPGGSYEQYF TGTGCCAGCAGCCTCCCGGGGGGGTCCTACGAGCAGTACTTC
- TRBJ2-1 TRBV4-2 - 14 CASSQDTNPQEQFF TGTGCCAGCAGCCAAGATACCAACCCCCAGGAGCAGTTCTTC
- TRBJ2-2 TRBV6-5 - 15 CASRRQDPNTGELFF TGTGCCAGCAGACGACAGGACCCGAACACCGGGGAGCTGTTTTTT
- TRBJ1-1 TRBV27 - 13 CASSFRTDRQAFF TGTGCCAGCAGTTTCCGGACAGATCGGCAAGCTTTCTTT
TRBD1 TRBJ2-4 TRBV4-2 - 16 CASSQAGGGSKNIQYF TGTGCCAGCAGCCAAGCAGGGGGCGGGTCCAAAAACATTCAGTACTTC
TRBD2 TRBJ2-7 TRBV4-3 - 15 CASAPESGRNYEQYF TGCGCCAGCGCTCCTGAGTCCGGGAGGAACTACGAGCAGTACTTC
TRBD2 TRBJ2-3 TRBV7-2 few 15 CASSLVAGAGDTQYF TGTGCCAGCAGCTTAGTGGCGGGAGCAGGAGATACGCAGTATTTT